These 7 T cell receptor beta chains share one sample of origin, sequenced in a study of blood T cell repertoires in COVID-19. Measured with immunoSEQ multiplex PCR; TCRdb has only the in-frame clones, and not every one. The sample yields about 220,000 clones, 90% seen once. The sequenced sample was PBMCs or T cells enriched from blood (not recorded which). The receptors here all came from a young man who had been exposed to COVID-19.

This chain links TRBV18 with TRBJ1-2; TRBD1 might be the D (5 bases). In germline, CDR1 is KGHSH, CDR2 LQKENI. The CDR3 sequence is 16 residues long. Trimming removed 3 bases from V and 3 bases from J, with 17 bases in between. In DNA, the CDR3 is TGTGCCAGCTCACCGGCAAGGGGCGCTGGGGACTATGGCTACACCTTC. Its translation is CASSPARGAGDYGYTF.

V gene TRBV6-6 combines with J gene TRBJ1-2; tentatively, D is TRBD1 (5 bases). The CDR3 is made up of 12 amino acids. Trimming left V 5 bases short and J 7 bases short, with 11 bases between. Germline CDR1 MNHNY, CDR2 SVGAGI (reference sequence). The CDR3 is CASSPQETGYTF. The CDR3 region has the DNA TGTGCCAGCAGTCCACAGGAGACTGGCTACACCTTC.

This clone was seen only a few times. V and J are TRBV6-5 and TRBJ2-2; possibly TRBD2 for D (5 bases). Between the trimmed V and J ends, which lost 5 bases and 10 bases, there was a span of 14 bases. Germline lookup yields CDR1 MNHEY and CDR2 SVGAGI. The CDR3 is 13 amino acids. The CDR3, as DNA: TGTGCCAGCAGTCGAATGGGAGTAACGGAGCTGTTTTTT. The encoded protein is CASSRMGVTELFF.

The chain employs TRBV7-3 and TRBJ2-5; TRBD2 is a possible D gene (5 bases). This CDR3 is 13 amino acids long. V lost 2 bases and J lost 5, with 9 bases in between. The germline V gene has CDR1 SGHTA and CDR2 FQGTGA. The CDR3 bases are TGTGCCAGCAGCTTAGGGCGGAGGGAGACCCAGTACTTC. Protein: CASSLGRRETQYF.

This chain links TRBV9 with TRBJ1-2, with TRBD1 as a possible D gene (6 bases). With 4 bases removed from V and 8 bases from J, the gap between germline ends came to 18 bases. The germline gives CDR1 SGDLS, CDR2 YYNGEE. This CDR3 has 14 residues. The DNA for the CDR3 is TGTGCCAGCAGCTCCCGACCAGGGGTCGTAGGCTACACCTTC. Protein product: CASSSRPGVVGYTF. Looking up the rest from reference TRBV9 and TRBJ1-2 gives the full variable domain: DSGVTQTPKHLITATGQRVTLRCSPRSGDLSVYWYQQSLDQGLQFLIQYYNGEERAKGNILERFSAQQFPDLHSELNLSSLELGDSALYFCASSSRPGVVGYTFGSGTRLTVV.

In nucleotides, the CDR3 is TGCGCCAGCAGTGAAGGAGTTGGAAACACCATATATTTT. The encoded protein is CASSEGVGNTIYF. The chain links TRBV10-1 to TRBJ1-3; D not resolved. V was trimmed by 3 bases and J by 3 bases, leaving 6 bases between them. This CDR3 spans 13 amino acids. From germline, CDR1 is WNHNN and CDR2 SYGVQD (reference sequence).

The rearrangement links TRBV30 to TRBJ2-1; D might be TRBD2 (6 bases). The V gene lost 0 bases and the J gene lost 5 bases, with 8 bases spanning the gap. Looked up from germline, CDR1 is GTSNPN and CDR2 is SVGIG (reference sequence). The CDR3 totals 13 residues. The CDR3 sequence: CAWSVGLNNEQFF. In nucleotides, the CDR3 is TGTGCCTGGAGTGTAGGACTAAACAATGAGCAGTTCTTC.